This is a list of T cell receptor beta chains from one sample in a study of T cells in Graves' hyperthyroidism and ophthalmopathy. TCRdb re-analysed the multiplex PCR reads in MiXCR, keeping a single row per CDR3 protein. The data show about 560,000 distinct CDR3 sequences, 16% seen once. The specimen was blood. All receptors come from a woman aged 18 to 35 with Graves' hyperthyroidism. Both conserved end residues are part of each CDR3. The D gene is left open where the match is weak. The size entry is marked missing in some rows and otherwise reads once, few, many or a size class.

len,d_gene,j_gene,v_gene,abundance,CDR3aa,CDR3nt
13,-,TRBJ1-1,TRBV20-1,many,CSAYGQLNTEAFF,TGCAGTGCATACGGACAGTTGAACACTGAAGCTTTCTTT
14,-,TRBJ1-2,TRBV3-1,-,CASSRMGNAYGYTF,TGTGCCAGCAGCCGGATGGGGAACGCCTATGGCTACACCTTC
13,-,TRBJ2-1,TRBV13,few,CASSLVISGEQFF,TGTGCCAGCAGCTTGGTTATTTCGGGAGAGCAGTTCTTC
15,-,TRBJ1-5,TRBV5-1,once,CASSSDGTPNQPQHF,TGCGCCAGCAGCTCGGACGGGACACCTAATCAGCCCCAGCATTTT
18,TRBD1,TRBJ1-1,TRBV20-1,-,CSAIRGFTGEAWGTEAFF,TGCAGTGCCATTAGAGGCTTTACAGGGGAGGCATGGGGCACTGAAGCTTTCTTT
14,-,TRBJ1-1,TRBV6-2/TRBV6-3,-,CASRMGGRDTEAFF,TGTGCCAGCAGGATGGGAGGGAGGGACACTGAAGCTTTCTTT
13,TRBD1,TRBJ1-6,TRBV7-3,-,CASSLSGGSPLHF,TGTGCCAGCAGCTTATCAGGGGGATCACCCCTCCACTTT
17,-,TRBJ2-7,TRBV6-7,once,CASSYLIWRQSSYEQYF,TGTGCCAGCAGTTACCTCATATGGAGACAAAGCTCCTACGAGCAGTACTTC
15,-,TRBJ2-7,TRBV6-2/TRBV6-3,-,CASRRSGPNPGEQYF,TGTGCCAGCAGGCGATCCGGGCCCAACCCAGGCGAGCAGTACTTC
17,TRBD1,TRBJ2-6,TRBV24-1,few,CATSTGTALSGANVLTF,TGTGCCACCAGTACCGGGACAGCCCTTTCTGGGGCCAACGTCCTGACTTTC
12,-,TRBJ2-7,TRBV3-1,many,CASSRAGREQYF,TGTGCCAGCAGCAGAGCAGGACGCGAGCAGTACTTC
15,-,TRBJ2-7,TRBV15,-,CATSAGRYPSYEQYF,TGTGCCACCAGTGCGGGCAGATATCCCTCTTACGAGCAGTACTTC
11,-,TRBJ1-2,TRBV6-2/TRBV6-3,-,CASRGGGGYTF,TGTGCCAGCAGAGGGGGAGGAGGCTACACCTTC
14,TRBD1,TRBJ1-4,TRBV30,many,CAWSAGQGVEKLFF,TGTGCCTGGAGTGCGGGACAGGGTGTTGAAAAACTGTTTTTT
15,TRBD2,TRBJ2-7,TRBV20-1,many,CSAREGLAGGYEQYF,TGCAGTGCTAGAGAGGGACTAGCGGGGGGCTACGAGCAGTACTTC
13,-,TRBJ1-2,TRBV6-2/TRBV6-3,many,CASSQQGGYGYTF,TGTGCCAGCAGCCAACAGGGAGGCTATGGCTACACCTTC